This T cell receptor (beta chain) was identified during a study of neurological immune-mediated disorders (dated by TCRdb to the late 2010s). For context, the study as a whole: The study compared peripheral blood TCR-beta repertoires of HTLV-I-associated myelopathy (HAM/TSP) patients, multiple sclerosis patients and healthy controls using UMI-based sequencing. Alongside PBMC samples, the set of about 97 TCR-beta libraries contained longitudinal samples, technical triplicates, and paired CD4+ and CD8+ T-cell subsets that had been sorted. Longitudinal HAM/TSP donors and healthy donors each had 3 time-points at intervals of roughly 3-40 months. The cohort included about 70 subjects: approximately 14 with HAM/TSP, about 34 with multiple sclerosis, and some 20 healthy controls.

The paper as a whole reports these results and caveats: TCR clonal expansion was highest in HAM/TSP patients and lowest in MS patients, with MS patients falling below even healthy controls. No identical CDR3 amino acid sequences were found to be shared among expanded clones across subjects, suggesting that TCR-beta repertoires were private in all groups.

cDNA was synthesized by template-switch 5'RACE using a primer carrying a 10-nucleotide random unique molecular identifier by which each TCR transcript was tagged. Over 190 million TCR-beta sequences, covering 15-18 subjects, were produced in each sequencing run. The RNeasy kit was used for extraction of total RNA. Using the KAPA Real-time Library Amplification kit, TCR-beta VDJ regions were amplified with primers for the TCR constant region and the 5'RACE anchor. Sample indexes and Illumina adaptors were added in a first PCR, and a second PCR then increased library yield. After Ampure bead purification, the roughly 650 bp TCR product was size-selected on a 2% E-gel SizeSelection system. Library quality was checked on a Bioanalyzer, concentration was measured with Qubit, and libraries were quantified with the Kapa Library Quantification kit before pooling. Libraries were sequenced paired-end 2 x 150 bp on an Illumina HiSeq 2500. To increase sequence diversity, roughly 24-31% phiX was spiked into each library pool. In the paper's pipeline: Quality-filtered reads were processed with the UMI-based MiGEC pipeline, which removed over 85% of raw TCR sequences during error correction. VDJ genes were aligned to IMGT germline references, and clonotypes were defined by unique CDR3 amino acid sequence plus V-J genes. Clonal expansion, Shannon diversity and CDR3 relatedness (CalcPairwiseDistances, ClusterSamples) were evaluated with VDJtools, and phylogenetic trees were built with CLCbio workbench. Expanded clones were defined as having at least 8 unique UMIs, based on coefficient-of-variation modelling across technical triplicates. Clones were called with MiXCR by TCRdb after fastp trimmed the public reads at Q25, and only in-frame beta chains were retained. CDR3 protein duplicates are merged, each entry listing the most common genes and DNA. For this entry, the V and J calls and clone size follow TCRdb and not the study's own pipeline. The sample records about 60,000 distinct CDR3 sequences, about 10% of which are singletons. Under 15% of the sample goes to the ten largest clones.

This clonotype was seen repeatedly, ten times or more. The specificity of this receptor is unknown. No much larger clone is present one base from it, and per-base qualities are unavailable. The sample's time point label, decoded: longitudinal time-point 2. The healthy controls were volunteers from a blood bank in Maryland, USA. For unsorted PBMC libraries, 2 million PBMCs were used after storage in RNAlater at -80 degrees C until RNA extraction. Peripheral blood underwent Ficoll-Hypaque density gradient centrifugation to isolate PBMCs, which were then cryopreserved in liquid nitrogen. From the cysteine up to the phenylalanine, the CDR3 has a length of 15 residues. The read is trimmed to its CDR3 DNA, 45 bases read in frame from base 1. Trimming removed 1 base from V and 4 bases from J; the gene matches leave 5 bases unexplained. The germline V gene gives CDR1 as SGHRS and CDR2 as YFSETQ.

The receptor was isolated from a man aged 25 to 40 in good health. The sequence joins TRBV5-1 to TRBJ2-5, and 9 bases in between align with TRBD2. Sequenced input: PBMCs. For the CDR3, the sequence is CASSLRSGRAETQYF. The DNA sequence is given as TGCGCCAGCAGCTTGCGTAGCGGGAGAGCAGAGACCCAGTACTTC.